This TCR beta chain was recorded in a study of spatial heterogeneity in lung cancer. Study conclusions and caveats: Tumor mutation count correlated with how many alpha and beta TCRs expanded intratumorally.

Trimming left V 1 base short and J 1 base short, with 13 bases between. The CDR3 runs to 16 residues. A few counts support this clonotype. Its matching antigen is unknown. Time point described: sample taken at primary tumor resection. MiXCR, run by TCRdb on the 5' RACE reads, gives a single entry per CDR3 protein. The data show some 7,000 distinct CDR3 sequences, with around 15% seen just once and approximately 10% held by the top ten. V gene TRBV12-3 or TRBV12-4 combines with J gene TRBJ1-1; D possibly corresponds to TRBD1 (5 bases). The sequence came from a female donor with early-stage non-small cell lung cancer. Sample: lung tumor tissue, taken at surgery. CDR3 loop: CASSLGAGPWNTEAFF. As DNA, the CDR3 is TGTGCCAGCAGTTTAGGGGCAGGGCCATGGAACACTGAAGCTTTCTTT.